This T cell receptor beta chain derives from a study of response to subunit inactivated influenza vaccine. Germline loops: CDR1 SGHTA, CDR2 FQGNSA. The CDR3 is made up of 15 amino acids. Points on this clonotype: Its antigen is unidentified. One end of the junction does not line up with germline, which may come from a read error.

A single record per CDR3 protein comes from TCRdb applying MiXCR to the RT-PCR reads. The sample lists 450,000 to 600,000 distinct CDR3 sequences; more than 7% were seen once. Study-wide points: Researchers suggested that each seasonal influenza vaccination recruits few new T cells.

The chain recombines TRBV7-2 with TRBJ2-7; D could derive from TRBD1 or TRBD2 (6 bases each). This sample comprised PBMCs from blood, obtained around 2 years after vaccination. This receptor was identified in a man between 50 and 69 years old who received an inactivated influenza vaccine. CDR3 in amino acids: CASSLVRTAGYEQYF. In nucleotides, the CDR3 is TGTGCCAGCAGTTTAGTACGGACAGCGGGCTACGAGCAGTACTTC.